This T cell receptor beta chain emerged from a study of cytomegalovirus exposure and HLA in healthy donors. Study-wide points: V- and J-gene trimming of TCR beta was linked (in a later analysis) to a missense DCLRE1C variant. At a 0.05 false discovery rate, a later analysis found approximately 15,000 TCR beta sequences to be associated with HLA alleles.

Germline lookup yields CDR1 MNHEY and CDR2 SVGAGI. Trimming shortened V by 2 bases and J by 4 bases, and 14 bases separated the two germline ends. The CDR3 sequence is 15 residues long. As regards this clone: Its antigen is currently unknown.

Primers included in the PCR were 60 Vbeta and 13 Jbeta primers. Profiled with immunoSEQ multiplex PCR; TCRdb holds only in-frame clones, not every one. Of roughly 180,000 clones listed, 75% to 90% are singletons. This chain connects TRBV6-5 to TRBJ1-2; maybe TRBD1 (5 bases). The sample taken for sequencing was PBMCs. The sequence was collected from a young man in good health and CMV-seropositive. CDR3 sequence (DNA): TGTGCCAGCAGTTACGCTCAGGGCTTCCCCTATGGCTACACCTTC. Its translation: CASSYAQGFPYGYTF.